The text below deals with one TCR beta chain. Its antigen specificity is not known. Per-nucleotide qualities are absent, and no much larger clonotype sits a single base away. Library prep was done by the immunoSEQ multiplex PCR assay. Each sample had some 10^5 TCR templates assayed by the deep sequencing platform. Genomic DNA extracted from sorted T cells was used for TCRbeta CDR3 sequencing. In the source study's methods: The R programming language was used for clonal analysis of the TCRbeta CDR3 data. Unstimulated samples were compared with post-reaction CFSE-low samples to define alloreactive CD4+ and CD8+ clones. Alloreactive CD4+ clones were assigned to regulatory or non-regulatory origin by matching sequences to sorted unstimulated Treg and non-Treg repertoires. TCRdb's version of the immuneACCESS table is confined to in-frame rearrangements and falls short of the full clone set. An unresolved V gene accounts for under half of the shortfall where checked; the remainder is of unknown origin. V and J calls and clone size are copied from that table; D and trimming were computed from the DNA. Across this sample there are approximately 82,000 clones, with roughly 87% seen only once. Around 1.6% of the sample is held by the ten biggest clonotypes.

These data originate in a study of siplizumab effects on memory and regulatory T cells (dated by TCRdb to the late 2010s). Notes on the research overall: The study looked at the effect of siplizumab, an anti-CD2 antibody, on alloreactive T-cell subsets in allogeneic mixed lymphocyte reactions made from human PBMCs. General study outcomes and caveats: The suppressive function of proliferating Tregs from siplizumab cultures was not functionally confirmed. Because sequences below about 10^-5 frequency were poorly captured, only a minor fraction of alloreactive clones could be mapped to unstimulated subsets. Unstimulated naive T cells appeared to be more diverse than memory T cells, and naive cells seemed to make a substantial contribution to the alloresponse. Siplizumab significantly lowered the cumulative frequency of alloreactive sequences that could be traced to unstimulated CD4+ memory T cells. A naive or memory phenotype could not be assigned to roughly 80-95% of proliferating CD4+ or CD8+ clones. Among mappable alloreactive CD4+ clones, an average Treg-derived fraction of roughly 71% was observed with siplizumab, compared with roughly 28% in control reactions.

Sorted unstimulated T cells, along with proliferating T cells recovered from mixed lymphocyte reactions, underwent TCRbeta CDR3 sequencing. Fresh whole blood from some eleven HLA-typed healthy donors was used to isolate PBMCs. To map where alloreactive clones came from, unstimulated CD4+ regulatory T cells were FACS-sorted. Between the V and J ends, shortened by 7 bases and 7 bases respectively, the junction contains 17 bases. The CDR3 covers 15 residues, taking in both the cysteine and the phenylalanine. The sequence is cut down to CDR3 DNA, 45 bases in frame from base 1. CDR1 SNHLY and CDR2 FYNNEI are derived from the germline V gene.

The sequence was collected from a human donor in good health. The rearranged chain carries TRBV2 and TRBJ1-6; no D gene is confidently identified. Input material: Tregs sorted from blood. In nucleotides, the sequence is TGTGCCAGCAACGGGGAGGCCGGCGCGAATTCACCCCTCCACTTT. This is translated as CASNGEAGANSPLHF. With all but the CDR3 taken from the reference TRBV2 and TRBJ1-6 genes, the full variable domain is: EPEVTQTPSHQVTQMGQEVILRCVPISNHLYFYWYRQILGQKVEFLVSFYNNEISEKSEIFDDQFSVERPDGSNFTLKIRSTKLEDSAMYFCASNGEAGANSPLHFGNGTRLTVT.